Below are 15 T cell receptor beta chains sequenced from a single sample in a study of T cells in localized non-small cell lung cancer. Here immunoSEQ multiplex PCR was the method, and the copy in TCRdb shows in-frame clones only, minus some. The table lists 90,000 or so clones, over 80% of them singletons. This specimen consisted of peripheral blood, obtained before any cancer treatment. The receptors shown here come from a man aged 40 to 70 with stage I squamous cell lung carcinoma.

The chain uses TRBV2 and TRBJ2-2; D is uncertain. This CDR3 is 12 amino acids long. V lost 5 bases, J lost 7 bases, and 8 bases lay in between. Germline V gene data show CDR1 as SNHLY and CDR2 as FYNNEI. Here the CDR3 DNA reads TGTGCCAGCAGTAAGGACGGCGGGGAGCTGTTTTTT. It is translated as CASSKDGGELFF.

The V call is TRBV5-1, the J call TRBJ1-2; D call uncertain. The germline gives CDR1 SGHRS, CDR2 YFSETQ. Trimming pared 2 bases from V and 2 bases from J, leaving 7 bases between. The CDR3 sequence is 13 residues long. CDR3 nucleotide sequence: TGCGCCAGCAGCTTAAATTCGAACTATGGCTACACCTTC. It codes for CASSLNSNYGYTF. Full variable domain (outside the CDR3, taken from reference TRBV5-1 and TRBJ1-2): KAGVTQTPRYLIKTRGQQVTLSCSPISGHRSVSWYQQTPGQGLQFLFEYFSETQRNKGNFPGRFSGRQFSNSRSEMNVSTLELGDSALYLCASSLNSNYGYTFGSGTRLTVV.

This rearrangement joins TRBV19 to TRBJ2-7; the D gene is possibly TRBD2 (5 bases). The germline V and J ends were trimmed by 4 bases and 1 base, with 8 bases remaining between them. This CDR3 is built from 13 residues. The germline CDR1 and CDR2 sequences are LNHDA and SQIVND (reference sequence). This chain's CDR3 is CASSTRTSYEQYF. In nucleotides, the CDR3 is TGTGCCAGTAGTACCCGGACTTCCTACGAGCAGTACTTC.

CDR3 nucleotides: TGTGCCAGTAGTTTCCGGACGCAGCGTCTATATGGCTACACCTTC. Residues: CASSFRTQRLYGYTF. V gene TRBV19 combines with J gene TRBJ1-2; D gene uncertain. CDR1 and CDR2 (germline): LNHDA, SQIVND (reference sequence). This CDR3 spans 15 amino acids. The ends were cut back, 5 bases at V and 5 bases at J, with 18 bases in the middle.

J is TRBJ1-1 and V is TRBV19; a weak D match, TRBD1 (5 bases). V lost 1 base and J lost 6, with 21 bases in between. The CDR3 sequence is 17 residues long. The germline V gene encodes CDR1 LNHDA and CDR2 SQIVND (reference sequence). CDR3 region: CASSIGGAGSIAAEAFF. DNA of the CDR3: TGTGCCAGTAGTATAGGAGGGGCAGGGAGTATTGCGGCTGAAGCTTTCTTT.

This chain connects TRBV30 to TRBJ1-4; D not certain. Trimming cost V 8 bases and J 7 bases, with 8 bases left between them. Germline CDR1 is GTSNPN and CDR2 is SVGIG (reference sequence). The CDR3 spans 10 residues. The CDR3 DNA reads TGTGCCGGAAGAGCTGAAAAACTGTTTTTT. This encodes CAGRAEKLFF. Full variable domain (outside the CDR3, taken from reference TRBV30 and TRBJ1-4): SQTIHQWPATLVQPVGSPLSLECTVEGTSNPNLYWYRQAAGRGLQLLFYSVGIGQISSEVPQNLSASRPQDRQFILSSKKLLLSDSGFYLCAGRAEKLFFGSGTQLSVL.

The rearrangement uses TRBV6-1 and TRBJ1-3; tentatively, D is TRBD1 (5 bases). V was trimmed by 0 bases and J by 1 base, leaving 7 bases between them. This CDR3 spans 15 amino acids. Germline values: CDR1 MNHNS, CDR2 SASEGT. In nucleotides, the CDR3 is TGTGCCAGCAGTGAAGCGGGGGGTTCTGGAAACACCATATATTTT. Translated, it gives CASSEAGGSGNTIYF.

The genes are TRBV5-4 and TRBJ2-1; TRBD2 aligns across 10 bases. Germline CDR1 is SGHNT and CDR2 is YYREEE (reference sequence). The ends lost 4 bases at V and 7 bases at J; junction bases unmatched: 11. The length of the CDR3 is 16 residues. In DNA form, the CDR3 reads TGTGCCAGCAGCGACCGGGCTAGCGGGGGACTGAATGAGCAGTTCTTC. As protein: CASSDRASGGLNEQFF.

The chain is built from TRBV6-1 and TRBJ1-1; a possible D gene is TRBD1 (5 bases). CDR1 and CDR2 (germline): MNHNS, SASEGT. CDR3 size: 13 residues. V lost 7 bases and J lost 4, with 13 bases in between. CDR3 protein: CASKGKGVTEAFF. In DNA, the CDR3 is TGTGCCAGCAAGGGAAAAGGGGTCACTGAAGCTTTCTTT.

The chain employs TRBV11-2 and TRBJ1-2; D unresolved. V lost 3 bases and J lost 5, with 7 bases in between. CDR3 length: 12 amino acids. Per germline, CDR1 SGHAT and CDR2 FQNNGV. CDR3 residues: CASSFTGYGYTF. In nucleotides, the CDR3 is TGTGCCAGCAGCTTCACGGGGTATGGCTACACCTTC.

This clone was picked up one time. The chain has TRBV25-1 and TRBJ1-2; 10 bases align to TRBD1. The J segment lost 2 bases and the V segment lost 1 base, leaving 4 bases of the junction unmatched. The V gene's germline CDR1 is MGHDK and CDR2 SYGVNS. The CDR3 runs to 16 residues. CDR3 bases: TGTGCCAGCAGTGAATCGGGGACAGGGGCAAACTATGGCTACACCTTC. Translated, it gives CASSESGTGANYGYTF.

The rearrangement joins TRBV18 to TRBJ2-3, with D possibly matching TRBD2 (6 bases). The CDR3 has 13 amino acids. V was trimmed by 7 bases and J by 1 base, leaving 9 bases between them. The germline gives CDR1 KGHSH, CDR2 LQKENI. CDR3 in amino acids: CASWKRGTDTQYF. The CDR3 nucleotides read TGTGCCAGCTGGAAGCGGGGCACAGATACGCAGTATTTT.

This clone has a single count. The CDR3 here is CATSRDWADEGQYF. Here the CDR3 DNA reads TGTGCCACCAGCAGAGATTGGGCAGACGAGGGGCAGTACTTC. This sequence joins TRBV15 and TRBJ2-7, with D possibly being TRBD2 (5 bases). Germline V CDR1 and CDR2: LNHNV, YYDKDF (reference sequence). This CDR3 is built from 14 residues. The V and J ends lost 0 bases and 9 bases respectively, with 15 bases between them.

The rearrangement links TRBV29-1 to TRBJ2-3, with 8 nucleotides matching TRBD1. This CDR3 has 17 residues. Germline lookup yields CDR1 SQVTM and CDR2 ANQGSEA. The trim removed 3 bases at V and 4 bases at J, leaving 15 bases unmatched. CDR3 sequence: CSVDPQWGRGRSDTQYF. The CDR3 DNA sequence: TGCAGCGTTGACCCCCAGTGGGGCAGGGGGCGATCAGATACGCAGTATTTT.

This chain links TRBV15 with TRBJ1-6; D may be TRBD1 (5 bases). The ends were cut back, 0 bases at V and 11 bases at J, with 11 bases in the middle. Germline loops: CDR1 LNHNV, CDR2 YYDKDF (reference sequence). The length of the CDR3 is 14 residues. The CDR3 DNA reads TGTGCCACCAGCAGAGATAGGCAGGGTCCACCCCTCCACTTT. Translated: CATSRDRQGPPLHF.